A selection of T cell receptor beta chains follows, all from one sample in a study of STAT3 mutations in large granular lymphocyte leukemia. The method was immunoSEQ multiplex PCR; TCRdb's version includes in-frame clones alone and lacks a portion of them. The table records a few thousand clones, more than 40% of them present only once. Sequencing input: peripheral blood mononuclear cells. The receptor source for this set is a man aged 50 to 60 with T-cell large granular lymphocyte leukemia. Some clones in this sample may be carry-over from other donors' samples. The CDR3 runs from the conserved cysteine through the conserved F or W. The D gene is left open where the match is weak. Clone sizes are given selectively: once, few, many, or a class where the clone is expanded.

>.|TRBJ2-7|TRBV5-1|.
CASSLGGGHYEQYF
TGCGCCAGCAGCTTGGGCGGGGGCCACTACGAGCAGTACTTC
>TRBD1|TRBJ2-1|TRBV4-3|few
CASSQGQGDHEQFF
TGCGCCAGCAGCCAAGGACAGGGGGACCATGAGCAGTTCTTC
>.|TRBJ1-2|TRBV27|.
CASSLSASSYGYTF
TGTGCCAGCAGTTTATCGGCATCAAGCTATGGCTACACCTTC
>.|TRBJ1-6|TRBV7-2|.
CASSPKGGGNSPLHF
TGTGCCAGCAGCCCGAAGGGTGGGGGGAATTCACCCCTCCACTTT
>TRBD2|TRBJ2-1|TRBV27|.
CASSLRGSEQFF
TGTGCCAGCAGTTTGCGGGGGAGTGAGCAGTTCTTC
>.|TRBJ1-5|TRBV7-9|medium-sized
CASSLGTQPQHF
TGTGCCAGCAGCTTAGGCACCCAGCCCCAGCATTTT
>.|TRBJ2-7|TRBV30|few
CAWSVVQGSEQYF
TGTGCCTGGAGTGTGGTACAGGGCAGCGAGCAGTACTTC
>.|TRBJ1-6|TRBV18|few
CASSPDKDNSPLHF
TGTGCCAGCTCACCAGACAAAGATAATTCACCCCTCCACTTT
>.|TRBJ2-5|TRBV5-4|.
CASSNRDAQETQYF
TGTGCCAGCAGCAACCGGGACGCCCAAGAGACCCAGTACTTC
>TRBD1|TRBJ1-1|TRBV5-1|.
CASSLEIQGATEAFF
TGCGCCAGCAGCTTGGAGATACAGGGGGCCACTGAAGCTTTCTTT
>.|TRBJ2-7|TRBV5-1|.
CASSPLGNEQYF
TGCGCCAGCAGCCCCTTAGGCAACGAGCAGTACTTC
>.|TRBJ2-7|TRBV18|once
CASSLTGFEQYF
TGTGCCAGCTCACTCACGGGTTTCGAGCAGTACTTC
>.|TRBJ2-7|TRBV7-9|.
CASSPGSRDEQYF
TGTGCCAGCAGCCCAGGGTCGCGGGACGAGCAGTACTTC
>.|TRBJ1-6|TRBV5-4|.
CASNLFVQRLRALHF
TGTGCCAGCAACCTCTTCGTACAGCGCTTGCGGGCCCTCCACTTT
>.|TRBJ2-5|TRBV5-4|.
CASSRQTGSQETQYF
TGTGCCAGCAGCAGACAGACGGGGTCCCAAGAGACCCAGTACTTC
>.|TRBJ1-4|TRBV7-9|.
CASSLEGTGRANEKLFF
TGTGCCAGCAGCTTAGAAGGTACAGGTCGAGCTAATGAAAAACTGTTTTTT
>.|TRBJ1-5|TRBV7-9|few
CASMGRQPQHF
TGTGCCAGCATGGGACGACAGCCCCAGCATTTT
>.|TRBJ1-4|TRBV5-1|few
CASSSGIGEKLFF
TGCGCCAGCAGCTCGGGGATCGGAGAAAAACTGTTTTTT
>TRBD2|TRBJ2-7|TRBV10-2|large
CASRTSGNYEQYF
TGCGCCAGTCGGACTAGCGGGAACTACGAGCAGTACTTC
>.|TRBJ2-7|TRBV23-1|few
CASSQSWWAGRYEQYF
TGCGCCAGCAGTCAATCATGGTGGGCAGGTAGGTACGAGCAGTACTTC
>.|TRBJ2-1|TRBV7-9|.
CASSLIGTEQFF
TGTGCCAGCAGCTTAATAGGGACAGAGCAGTTCTTC
>TRBD1|TRBJ1-6|TRBV4-2|.
CASSQDSQGVGSPLHF
TGTGCCAGCAGCCAAGATAGCCAGGGGGTAGGGTCACCCCTCCACTTT
>.|TRBJ2-5|TRBV13|few
CASSSRQGGQETQYF
TGTGCCAGCAGCTCGCGACAGGGAGGCCAAGAGACCCAGTACTTC